These T cell receptor beta chains were read from a single sample in a study of shared clonotypes between healthy human individuals. Measured with immunoSEQ multiplex PCR; TCRdb has only the in-frame clones, and not every one. The data hold more than 600,000 clones, with under 95% observed a single time. Material for sequencing was naive CD8+ T cells sorted from blood. The origin of the receptors is a man in his thirties or forties in good health. The CDR3 runs from the conserved cysteine through the conserved F or W. Fields, in order: D gene, J gene, clone size, CDR3 length, V gene, CDR3 protein, CDR3 DNA. D genes are given only for firm matches. Clone size is stated in some rows and not others, as once, few, many or a class when expanded.

D gene: .
J gene: TRBJ2-2
clone size: .
CDR3 length: 17
V gene: TRBV28
CDR3 protein: CASSLRFQGANTGELFF
CDR3 DNA: TGTGCCAGCAGTTTACGATTTCAGGGCGCGAACACCGGGGAGCTGTTTTTT

D gene: TRBD1
J gene: TRBJ1-5
clone size: .
CDR3 length: 19
V gene: TRBV7-9
CDR3 protein: CASSLARRGLTFSNQPQHF
CDR3 DNA: TGTGCCAGCAGCTTAGCCCGCAGGGGGCTGACTTTTAGCAATCAGCCCCAGCATTTT

D gene: TRBD2
J gene: TRBJ2-7
clone size: .
CDR3 length: 15
V gene: TRBV2
CDR3 protein: CASSVGLAGIYEQYF
CDR3 DNA: TGTGCCAGCAGTGTCGGACTAGCGGGGATCTACGAGCAGTACTTC

D gene: .
J gene: TRBJ2-5
clone size: once
CDR3 length: 14
V gene: TRBV7-2
CDR3 protein: CASSFLIFGETQYF
CDR3 DNA: TGTGCCAGCAGCTTCCTTATCTTTGGGGAGACCCAGTACTTC

D gene: .
J gene: TRBJ2-3
clone size: once
CDR3 length: 13
V gene: TRBV10-3
CDR3 protein: CAISEWGTDTQYF
CDR3 DNA: TGTGCCATCAGTGAGTGGGGTACGGATACGCAGTATTTT

D gene: .
J gene: TRBJ2-7
clone size: once
CDR3 length: 12
V gene: TRBV29-1
CDR3 protein: CSVDLDSYEQYF
CDR3 DNA: TGCAGCGTTGATCTCGACAGCTACGAGCAGTACTTC

D gene: TRBD2
J gene: TRBJ2-5
clone size: .
CDR3 length: 13
V gene: TRBV4-2
CDR3 protein: CASSPGGEWAQYF
CDR3 DNA: TGTGCCAGCAGCCCCGGGGGGGAATGGGCCCAGTACTTC

D gene: .
J gene: TRBJ2-7
clone size: .
CDR3 length: 17
V gene: TRBV5-6
CDR3 protein: CASSWTPGLNSSYEQYF
CDR3 DNA: TGTGCCAGCAGCTGGACCCCGGGGCTCAACAGCTCCTACGAGCAGTACTTC

D gene: .
J gene: TRBJ2-7
clone size: .
CDR3 length: 15
V gene: TRBV27
CDR3 protein: CASSPRVGGGYEQYF
CDR3 DNA: TGTGCCAGCAGTCCTCGTGTGGGGGGAGGCTACGAGCAGTACTTC

D gene: .
J gene: TRBJ2-1
clone size: .
CDR3 length: 13
V gene: TRBV13
CDR3 protein: CASSPRGAFEQFF
CDR3 DNA: TGTGCCAGCAGCCCCCGGGGGGCTTTCGAGCAGTTCTTC

D gene: .
J gene: TRBJ2-1
clone size: .
CDR3 length: 14
V gene: TRBV27
CDR3 protein: CASSQGAGYNEQFF
CDR3 DNA: TGTGCCAGCAGTCAAGGGGCGGGTTACAATGAGCAGTTCTTC

D gene: .
J gene: TRBJ1-1
clone size: .
CDR3 length: 14
V gene: TRBV4-1
CDR3 protein: CASSTRAENTEAFF
CDR3 DNA: TGCGCCAGCAGCACCCGGGCCGAAAACACTGAAGCTTTCTTT

D gene: .
J gene: TRBJ2-1
clone size: .
CDR3 length: 17
V gene: TRBV7-6
CDR3 protein: CASSLWPGGETDNEQLF
CDR3 DNA: TGTGCCAGCAGCTTATGGCCGGGTGGGGAAACGGACAATGAGCAGCTCTTC

D gene: .
J gene: TRBJ2-7
clone size: .
CDR3 length: 14
V gene: TRBV27
CDR3 protein: CASSFLQGLNEQYF
CDR3 DNA: TGTGCCAGCAGTTTCCTGCAGGGGCTGAACGAGCAGTACTTC

D gene: TRBD2
J gene: TRBJ2-7
clone size: .
CDR3 length: 17
V gene: TRBV11-2
CDR3 protein: CASSLEGAVGGFYEQYF
CDR3 DNA: TGTGCCAGCAGCTTAGAGGGTGCGGTGGGAGGGTTCTACGAGCAGTACTTC

D gene: .
J gene: TRBJ1-1
clone size: once
CDR3 length: 13
V gene: TRBV2
CDR3 protein: CASRGVGVTEAFF
CDR3 DNA: TGTGCCAGCAGAGGGGTTGGAGTAACTGAAGCTTTCTTT

D gene: .
J gene: TRBJ1-5
clone size: few
CDR3 length: 16
V gene: TRBV15
CDR3 protein: CATSPAGWLSNQPQHF
CDR3 DNA: TGTGCCACCAGTCCTGCTGGGTGGCTAAGCAATCAGCCCCAGCATTTT

D gene: .
J gene: TRBJ2-1
clone size: .
CDR3 length: 12
V gene: TRBV7-9
CDR3 protein: CASSLELREQFF
CDR3 DNA: TGTGCCAGCAGCTTAGAACTTAGGGAGCAGTTCTTC

D gene: .
J gene: TRBJ2-3
clone size: once
CDR3 length: 14
V gene: TRBV7-8
CDR3 protein: CASSLSFSTDTQYF
CDR3 DNA: TGTGCCAGCAGTCTATCGTTTAGCACAGATACGCAGTATTTT

D gene: TRBD2
J gene: TRBJ2-3
clone size: .
CDR3 length: 16
V gene: TRBV5-5
CDR3 protein: CASSLGLAGGPDTQYF
CDR3 DNA: TGTGCCAGCAGCTTGGGGCTAGCGGGAGGGCCAGATACGCAGTATTTT

D gene: .
J gene: TRBJ2-7
clone size: .
CDR3 length: 14
V gene: TRBV11-2
CDR3 protein: CASYMDEEGDEQYF
CDR3 DNA: TGTGCCAGCTACATGGATGAGGAAGGAGACGAGCAGTACTTC

D gene: TRBD2
J gene: TRBJ2-7
clone size: .
CDR3 length: 20
V gene: TRBV10-1
CDR3 protein: CASSGPKIPGTSGSIYEQYF
CDR3 DNA: TGCGCCAGCAGTGGTCCGAAGATCCCCGGGACTAGCGGGAGTATTTACGAGCAGTACTTC

D gene: .
J gene: TRBJ1-4
clone size: few
CDR3 length: 18
V gene: TRBV19
CDR3 protein: CASSIAGRGQGANEKLFF
CDR3 DNA: TGTGCCAGTAGTATAGCCGGCCGGGGGCAGGGTGCTAATGAAAAACTGTTTTTT

D gene: .
J gene: TRBJ1-1
clone size: .
CDR3 length: 16
V gene: TRBV7-8
CDR3 protein: CASSLALQVGVTEAFF
CDR3 DNA: TGTGCCAGCAGCTTAGCACTACAGGTGGGGGTCACTGAAGCTTTCTTT

D gene: TRBD1
J gene: TRBJ2-1
clone size: .
CDR3 length: 14
V gene: TRBV30
CDR3 protein: CAWGQGSSYNEQFF
CDR3 DNA: TGTGCCTGGGGACAGGGGAGCTCCTACAATGAGCAGTTCTTC

D gene: .
J gene: TRBJ2-2
clone size: .
CDR3 length: 14
V gene: TRBV25-1
CDR3 protein: CASSEVPGTGELFF
CDR3 DNA: TGTGCCAGCAGTGAAGTTCCGGGCACCGGGGAGCTGTTTTTT

D gene: TRBD1
J gene: TRBJ1-4
clone size: .
CDR3 length: 17
V gene: TRBV28
CDR3 protein: CASNPGTGVTTNEKLFF
CDR3 DNA: TGTGCCAGCAACCCCGGGACAGGGGTGACAACTAATGAAAAACTGTTTTTT

D gene: .
J gene: TRBJ2-5
clone size: .
CDR3 length: 17
V gene: TRBV4-1
CDR3 protein: CASSQEVGWDTEETQYF
CDR3 DNA: TGCGCCAGCAGCCAAGAGGTGGGGTGGGACACGGAGGAGACCCAGTACTTC

D gene: TRBD1
J gene: TRBJ1-5
clone size: .
CDR3 length: 15
V gene: TRBV7-2
CDR3 protein: CASSLAPDRGQPQHF
CDR3 DNA: TGTGCCAGCAGCTTAGCCCCGGACAGGGGCCAGCCCCAGCATTTT